This record looks at one T cell receptor (beta chain) sequence and its context. The antigen it recognizes is unknown. No base quality information exists; no much larger clone differs at one position. This sample stems from a study of blood T cell repertoires in COVID-19 (TCRdb year 2020). Background on the whole study: Samples covering the acute and convalescent phases of COVID-19 were provided by collaborators in the United States, Italy and Spain. The material from the prospective study consisted of cDNA or gDNA derived from T cells, B-cell-depleted T cells, or PBMCs. The dataset comprised deeply sampled blood TCRbeta repertoires from subjects exposed to, actively infected with, or recovered from COVID-19. The repertoires were released in a freely available public database meant as a resource for research on the immune response to SARS-CoV-2. The samples were drawn from the first 160 participants of the ongoing ImmuneRACE study and from 1,254 subjects provided by 6 global collaborators. A de-identified subject ID, COVID-19 status, age in years and sex were almost always included in the sample metadata. Where available, HLA class I and class II types were taken from metadata supplied by the sample provider and were not determined by assay-based typing.

The junction shows trimming of 2 bases on V and 4 bases on J, plus 15 bases between the germline ends. CDR1 and CDR2 are read off the germline V gene as SNHLY and FYNNEI. There are 16 amino acids in the CDR3, from cysteine to phenylalanine inclusive. Here the CDR3 DNA is all that survives: 48 bases in frame from base 1. Broad study findings and their caveats: The amount of clinical and demographic metadata varied by source and participant and was provided uncurated.

TCRbeta CDR3 regions were amplified from genomic DNA by means of the immunoSEQ Assay, a bias-controlled multiplex PCR. In the paper's pipeline: The number of nucleated cells in each sample was estimated from the amplification of reference gene primers within the assay. To quantify the absolute abundance of each unique TCRbeta CDR3 rearrangement, sequence reads were collapsed and filtered. Productive Simpson clonality was computed per sample as the square root of Simpson's diversity index over productive rearrangements. The table was pulled from immuneACCESS by TCRdb, which kept in-frame rearrangements only. Such tables lose some clones; where checked, under half of the loss comes from unresolved V genes, and the rest has no known cause. That table gives V, J and clone size, and the DNA gave D and trimming. This sample is represented by 90,000 to 150,000 clones; 85% of them were singletons. About a tenth of the sample rests with the top ten.

Whole blood was collected in K2EDTA tubes by collaborating institutions according to the institutions' own protocols. For TCRbeta analysis, collaborators shipped samples as frozen whole blood, isolated PBMCs, or DNA extracted from either of those sample types. The chain is assembled from TRBV2 and TRBJ1-5; a confident D gene designation cannot be given. The receptor was derived from a man older than 75 with acute or convalescent COVID-19. Sequencing used peripheral blood. DNA sequence: TGTGCCAGCAGTGAATGGGGAGGAGGTGGGAATCAGCCCCAGCATTTT. It encodes CASSEWGGGGNQPQHF.